This T cell receptor (beta chain) was identified during a study of cytomegalovirus exposure and HLA in healthy donors. Study background: It was reported in a later analysis that the same platform had been used for the 90 to 150 validation repertoires as for the roughly 650 first-cohort repertoires. General observations from the study: It was reportedly the case that the classifier diagnosed cytomegalovirus status with high specificity and sensitivity. Cytomegalovirus association was listed for approximately 160 TCR beta chains. Most TCR sequences were uncommon, yet certain public TCRs appeared in many donors.

For this clone: The antigen is unknown.

Libraries were prepared by immunoSEQ multiplex PCR; TCRdb keeps only in-frame clonotypes and omits some of them. This sample has more than 70,000 clones; about 94% occur once, and the top ten carry under 1.3%. V lost 3 bases, J lost 8 bases, and 6 bases stayed unmatched. The CDR3 spans 15 residues. Germline lookup yields CDR1 SEHNR and CDR2 FQNEAQ (reference sequence). Material for sequencing was PBMCs. The V call is TRBV7-9, the J call TRBJ2-1; 11 bases map to TRBD2. This TCR was recovered from a woman under 30 in good health and CMV-seronegative. The CDR3 region has the DNA TGTGCCAGCAGCTTTTTAGCGGGGGGGCGCGATGAGCAGTTCTTC. It translates to CASSFLAGGRDEQFF.